One sample yielded the 31 T cell receptor beta chains listed below, sequenced in a study of shared clonotypes between healthy human individuals. This table comes from immunoSEQ multiplex PCR, and its TCRdb copy is limited to in-frame clones, with some not included. The sample includes under 1,100,000 clones, roughly 75% of them seen just once. Sequences were obtained from memory CD4+ T cells sorted from blood. Subset meaning: CD45RA-negative fraction. All receptors derive from a young man in good health.

This sequence joins TRBV2 and TRBJ2-1; 7 nucleotides align to TRBD2. CDR1 is SNHLY and CDR2 is FYNNEI in the germline V gene. The CDR3 runs 14 residues. V lost 9 bases to trimming and J lost 0 bases; unmatched junction nucleotides: 5. The DNA for the CDR3 is TGTGCCAGTTCACTAGCGCGCTCCTACAATGAGCAGTTCTTC. Its protein product is CASSLARSYNEQFF.

This clone has a handful of counts. The chain uses TRBV30 and TRBJ1-4; TRBD1 matches 7 bases. The CDR3 is 14 amino acids. Germline CDR1 and CDR2: GTSNPN and SVGIG (reference sequence). V gave up 2 bases and J gave up 7 bases; unmatched junction bases: 7. The CDR3 nucleotides read TGTGCCTGGAGTAGACAGGGAAATACTGAAAAACTGTTTTTT. The encoded protein is CAWSRQGNTEKLFF.

A remark on this clone: The same CDR3 is also encoded by other DNA sequences in this sample. The rearrangement links TRBV2 to TRBJ1-6, with 10 bases identical to TRBD1. After removal of 5 bases from V and 7 bases from J, the junction contained 2 bases not matched to a gene. The CDR3 runs 14 residues. Per the germline V gene, CDR1 is SNHLY and CDR2 is FYNNEI. The CDR3 nucleotides read TGTGCCAGCAGTTTGGGACAGGGGAATTCACCCCTCCACTTT. Translating it yields CASSLGQGNSPLHF.

The rearrangement links TRBV5-4 to TRBJ2-5, with D possibly TRBD2 on 5 matching bases. CDR1 SGHNT and CDR2 YYREEE come from the germline V gene (reference sequence). The CDR3 covers 15 residues. Trimming pared 0 bases from V and 1 base from J, leaving 10 bases between. DNA for the CDR3: TGTGCCAGCAGCTTGGGAGGAGGATTCCAAGAGACCCAGTACTTC. It yields the protein CASSLGGGFQETQYF.

The chain joins TRBV5-8 to TRBJ2-7; no definite D call. The CDR3 is 14 amino acids. The V gene's germline CDR1 is SGHTS and CDR2 YDEGEE. Trimming removed 4 bases at V and 2 bases at J, with 13 bases between. The CDR3 DNA reads TGTGCCAGCAGCCGGATGAACGTGCCCTACGAGCAGTACTTC. This gives the protein CASSRMNVPYEQYF.

This sequence joins TRBV19 and TRBJ2-7; possibly TRBD2 for D (5 bases). Germline values: CDR1 LNHDA, CDR2 SQIVND (reference sequence). Trimming removed 10 bases at V and 3 bases at J, with 19 bases between. The CDR3 covers 14 residues. CDR3 bases: TGTGCCACGGCCGGGTCCGGACTCAACTACGAGCAGTACTTC. Amino acids: CATAGSGLNYEQYF.

The rearrangement joins TRBV7-9 to TRBJ2-5; D perhaps matches TRBD2 (5 bases). V was trimmed by 5 bases and J by 3 bases, leaving 16 bases between them. The CDR3 is 15 residues long. The V gene's germline CDR1 is SEHNR and CDR2 FQNEAQ (reference sequence). This CDR3 reads CASSPRAGGKETQYF. Here the CDR3 DNA reads TGTGCCAGCAGCCCTAGGGCGGGTGGGAAAGAGACCCAGTACTTC.

This chain uses TRBV11-2 with TRBJ2-7, with TRBD1 matching 7 bases. J gave up 2 bases and V 5 bases, and 9 bases lay outside the gene matches. The germline gives CDR1 SGHAT, CDR2 FQNNGV. This CDR3 region has 15 residues. CDR3 region: CASSRVRDSPYEQYF. CDR3 nucleotide sequence: TGTGCCAGCAGCCGAGTCCGGGACAGCCCCTACGAGCAGTACTTC.

This chain uses TRBV14 with TRBJ1-6; D gene unclear. Between the trimmed V and J ends, which lost 3 bases and 9 bases, there was a span of 6 bases. The CDR3 consists of 12 residues. CDR1 and CDR2 (germline): SGHDN, FVKESK. The CDR3 here is CASSHPSSPLHF. The DNA for the CDR3 is TGTGCCAGCAGCCACCCGAGTTCACCCCTCCACTTT.

The chain combines TRBV7-9 with TRBJ2-2, with D unresolved. Germline V lookup: CDR1 SEHNR, CDR2 FQNEAQ (reference sequence). This CDR3 spans 15 amino acids. With 0 bases removed from V and 1 base from J, the gap between germline ends came to 6 bases. Here the CDR3 DNA reads TGTGCCAGCAGCTTAGCTTCAGGGAACACCGGGGAGCTGTTTTTT. It translates to CASSLASGNTGELFF.

The chain links TRBV6-1 to TRBJ1-2; D might be TRBD1 (5 bases). The germline CDR1 and CDR2 sequences are MNHNS and SASEGT. This CDR3 spans 15 amino acids. V lost 0 bases to trimming and J lost 4 bases, with 12 bases between them. The CDR3 DNA follows: TGTGCCAGCAGTGAAGCGGGGGGGAGTGTCTATGGCTACACCTTC. Residues: CASSEAGGSVYGYTF.

The chain is built from TRBV5-1 and TRBJ2-2, with TRBD1 identical over 7 bases. This CDR3 has 15 residues. V lost 4 bases, J lost 0 bases, and 3 bases stayed unmatched. Germline values: CDR1 SGHRS, CDR2 YFSETQ. CDR3 bases: TGCGCCAGCAGCGGGGGACAGTCGAACACCGGGGAGCTGTTTTTT. Translated: CASSGGQSNTGELFF.

The DNA of the CDR3 is TGTGCCAGCAGTCGGGACAGATTCTCCTACGAGCAGTACTTC. It yields the protein CASSRDRFSYEQYF. This chain links TRBV2 with TRBJ2-7; 7 nucleotides match TRBD1. V lost 5 bases, J lost 0 bases, and 4 bases stayed unmatched. The CDR3 consists of 14 residues. Germline loops: CDR1 SNHLY, CDR2 FYNNEI.

V usage is TRBV4-2 and J usage is TRBJ1-2, with TRBD1 identical over 7 bases. V lost 0 bases, J lost 4 bases, and 11 bases stayed unmatched. The CDR3 consists of 17 residues. Germline loops: CDR1 LGHNA, CDR2 YNFKEQ. The CDR3 DNA reads as TGTGCCAGCAGCCAAGATTATGTTGGGACAGAATCCTATGGCTACACCTTC. Amino acid sequence: CASSQDYVGTESYGYTF.

The chain uses TRBV5-1 and TRBJ1-2, with 9 bases fitting TRBD1. The CDR3 covers 14 residues. J lost 7 bases, V lost 3 bases, and 7 bases had no gene match. Germline assignment: CDR1 SGHRS and CDR2 YFSETQ. In DNA, the CDR3 is TGCGCCAGCAGCTCTAGGACAGGGGAGGTTGGCTACACCTTC. Residues: CASSSRTGEVGYTF.

The rearrangement uses TRBV10-3 and TRBJ1-5, with D perhaps matching TRBD1 (6 bases). This CDR3 comprises 13 residues. Trimming removed 9 bases at V and 4 bases at J, with 13 bases between. CDR1 and CDR2 from the germline V gene are ENHRY and SYGVKD. CDR3 amino acids: CAIGDRTNQPQHF. CDR3 DNA: TGTGCCATAGGCGACAGGACGAATCAGCCCCAGCATTTT.

CDR3 sequence: CASSLRVNYGYTF. The CDR3, as DNA: TGCGCCAGCAGCCTCAGGGTAAACTATGGCTACACCTTC. The chain links TRBV4-1 to TRBJ1-2; weak D call: TRBD1 (5 bases). The CDR3 is 13 residues long. With 4 bases removed from V and 2 bases from J, the gap between germline ends came to 8 bases. Germline V gives CDR1 MGHRA, CDR2 YSYEKL.

The genes are TRBV7-9 and TRBJ1-2; D unresolved. In germline, CDR1 is SEHNR, CDR2 FQNEAQ (reference sequence). The CDR3 runs 16 residues. The V end was cut by 5 bases, the J end by 4 bases, with 20 bases between. CDR3 in amino acids: CASSPLQARKLYGYTF. In DNA, the CDR3 is TGTGCCAGCAGCCCCTTGCAGGCCCGCAAGCTCTATGGCTACACCTTC.

Concerning this clone itself: The same CDR3 also results from other DNA sequences found in this sample. This rearrangement joins TRBV11-2 to TRBJ1-1; D unresolved. This CDR3 region has 13 residues. From germline, CDR1 is SGHAT and CDR2 FQNNGV. Deletions cut 2 bases from V and 2 bases from J, with 6 bases between. The CDR3 reads CASSLWGNTEAFF. The DNA of the CDR3 is TGTGCCAGCAGCTTATGGGGAAACACTGAAGCTTTCTTT.

The V gene is TRBV18, the J gene TRBJ2-5; D may be TRBD1 or TRBD2 (5 bases each). V lost 6 bases to trimming and J lost 1 base, with 15 bases between them. The length of the CDR3 is 15 residues. Germline assignment: CDR1 KGHSH and CDR2 LQKENI. CDR3 bases: TGTGCCAGCTCCCCAATGTGGGGGTCCCAAGAGACCCAGTACTTC. It codes for CASSPMWGSQETQYF.

The chain couples TRBV7-2 to TRBJ1-6; possible D gene TRBD1, 6 bases. The CDR3 sequence is 15 residues long. Trimming left V 1 base short and J 3 bases short, with 7 bases between. CDR1 SGHTA and CDR2 FQGNSA come from the germline V gene. This chain's CDR3 is CASSLGGHYNSPLHF. The CDR3 bases are TGTGCCAGCAGCTTAGGGGGACACTATAATTCACCCCTCCACTTT.

This chain uses TRBV2 with TRBJ2-5; 9 bases are shared with TRBD2. The CDR3 has 13 residues. The V and J ends lost 3 bases and 7 bases, in that order; junction bases with no gene match: 3. Germline CDR1 and CDR2: SNHLY and FYNNEI. This CDR3 is CASSDSGGGTQYF. CDR3 nucleotides: TGTGCCAGCAGTGATAGCGGGGGAGGGACCCAGTACTTC.

This clone occurred a few times. The V gene is TRBV25-1, the J gene TRBJ2-5; the D gene is possibly TRBD2 (7 bases). Trimming pared 8 bases from V and 9 bases from J, leaving 16 bases between. The CDR3 is 12 amino acids. Germline CDR1 MGHDK, CDR2 SYGVNS. The CDR3, as DNA: TGTGCCAGCGGTAAAGGGGGGGAGGCCCAGTACTTC. This gives the protein CASGKGGEAQYF.

The rearrangement joins TRBV2 to TRBJ2-3; a weak D match, TRBD2 (6 bases). CDR1 is SNHLY and CDR2 is FYNNEI in the germline V gene. V was cut by 8 bases and J by 3 bases, with 18 bases left in between. This CDR3 comprises 15 residues. CDR3 DNA sequence: TGTGCCAGCGATGGAGGAGCGGGTGGAACAGATACGCAGTATTTT. The encoded protein is CASDGGAGGTDTQYF.

This clone was picked up one time. This chain connects TRBV30 to TRBJ1-4; D gene uncertain. Trimming removed 8 bases from V and 2 bases from J, with 9 bases in between. There are 12 residues in the CDR3. The germline gives CDR1 GTSNPN, CDR2 SVGIG (reference sequence). CDR3 in amino acids: CALSPTNEKLFF. The CDR3 coding sequence is TGTGCCCTCTCGCCTACTAATGAAAAACTGTTTTTT.

The V gene is TRBV4-3, the J gene TRBJ2-7, with 12 bases identical to TRBD2. Germline CDR1 LGHNA, CDR2 YSLEER. This CDR3 is 19 amino acids long. Trimming cost V 0 bases and J 0 bases; bases outside gene matches: 9. CDR3 region: CASSQDWGGLAGPSYEQYF. CDR3 nucleotides: TGCGCCAGCAGCCAAGACTGGGGCGGACTAGCGGGACCCTCCTACGAGCAGTACTTC.

This clone was seen only once. The chain couples TRBV7-2 to TRBJ2-2, with D hard to call. This CDR3 is built from 14 residues. The germline gives CDR1 SGHTA, CDR2 FQGNSA. V was clipped by 3 bases and J by 7 bases, with 12 bases between them. CDR3 region: CASSFRSLGGELFF. The CDR3 coding sequence is TGTGCCAGCAGCTTCCGATCCCTGGGCGGGGAGCTGTTTTTT.

The chain has TRBV18 and TRBJ2-2; D perhaps matches TRBD2 (5 bases). This CDR3 is 16 amino acids long. Trimming cost V 0 bases and J 3 bases, with 11 bases left between them. Germline CDR1 and CDR2: KGHSH and LQKENI. The CDR3 nucleotides are TGTGCCAGCTCACCACCTGGAGGTCGGGACACCGGGGAGCTGTTTTTT. This codes for CASSPPGGRDTGELFF.

This clone has just a few counts. The rearrangement joins TRBV6-6 to TRBJ1-1; 7 bases line up with TRBD1. The CDR3 length is 12 residues. Germline V lookup: CDR1 MNHNY, CDR2 SVGAGI (reference sequence). The J segment lost 0 bases and the V segment lost 8 bases, leaving 0 bases of the junction unmatched. The chain's CDR3 is CASGQVNTEAFF. The CDR3 DNA is TGTGCCAGCGGACAGGTGAACACTGAAGCTTTCTTT.

V usage is TRBV19 and J usage is TRBJ1-1; 8 nucleotides align to TRBD1. The CDR3 totals 16 residues. V gave up 6 bases and J gave up 1 base; unmatched junction bases: 10. CDR1 is LNHDA, CDR2 SQIVND, per germline (reference sequence). The DNA for the CDR3 is TGTGCCAGTAGGAGACAGGGGACCCTAAAGAACACTGAAGCTTTCTTT. It translates to CASRRQGTLKNTEAFF.

This chain links TRBV5-1 with TRBJ2-2, with 7 bases fitting TRBD1. Germline CDR1 and CDR2: SGHRS and YFSETQ. V lost 4 bases and J lost 4; bases outside the gene matches: 4. This CDR3 contains 14 residues. The CDR3 reads CASSGAGGTGELFF. The CDR3 region has the DNA TGCGCCAGCAGCGGGGCAGGGGGCACCGGGGAGCTGTTTTTT.